The clone carrying this T cell receptor beta chain has only a few counts. The antigen is undetermined. These data belong to a study of T cells after yellow fever vaccination. Study results and limitations: Relatively few clonotypes were ones that appeared in both CD4 and CD8 compartments.

Germline loops: CDR1 MGHRA, CDR2 YSYEKL. Trimming took 0 bases from V and 8 from J; bases not matched to a gene: 4. The CDR3 loop spans 16 amino acids. TCRdb recomputed calls from the 5' RACE reads with MiXCR, one row per CDR3 protein. The table has about 430,000 distinct CDR3 sequences, around 19% seen once. The chain has TRBV4-1 and TRBJ2-1; 13 bases are shared with TRBD2. The source of this sequence is a man aged 18 to 30 who received the YFV17D yellow fever vaccine. The starting material was PBMCs, obtained before the yellow fever booster vaccination. The CDR3 sequence is CASSQDLLAGGDEQFF. As DNA, the CDR3 is TGCGCCAGCAGCCAAGACCTACTAGCGGGGGGGGATGAGCAGTTCTTC.